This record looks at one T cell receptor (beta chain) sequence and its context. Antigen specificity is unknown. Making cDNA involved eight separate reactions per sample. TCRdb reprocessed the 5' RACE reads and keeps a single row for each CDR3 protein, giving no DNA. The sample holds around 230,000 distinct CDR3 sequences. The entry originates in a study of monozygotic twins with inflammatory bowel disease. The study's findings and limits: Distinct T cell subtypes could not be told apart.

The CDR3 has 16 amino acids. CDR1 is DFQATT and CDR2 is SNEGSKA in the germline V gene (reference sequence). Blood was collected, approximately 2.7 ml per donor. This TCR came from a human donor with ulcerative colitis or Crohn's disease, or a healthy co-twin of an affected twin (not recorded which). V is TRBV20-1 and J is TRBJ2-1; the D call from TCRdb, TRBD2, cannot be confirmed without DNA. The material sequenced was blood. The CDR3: CSARDKKTSTLDEQFF.